The entry below gives a single T cell receptor beta chain sequence along with its context. The data were taken from a study of blood T cell repertoires in COVID-19. Per germline, CDR1 SGHTS and CDR2 YDEGEE. This CDR3 has 14 amino acids. Trimming cost V 8 bases and J 4 bases, with 17 bases left between them. In Seattle, patients joined the study during active infection and were tracked longitudinally. Original methodology: Estimates of nucleated cell counts were drawn from the amplification of reference gene primers. The assay was immunoSEQ multiplex PCR, and TCRdb's table has in-frame clones only and misses some. V, J and clone size are taken as reported in that table, and D and trimming were inferred from the DNA itself. The data hold approximately 22,000 clones, with approximately 75% observed a single time.

The material sequenced was peripheral blood. This sequence joins TRBV5-8 and TRBJ2-3; a possible D gene is TRBD1 (6 bases). This clonotype was sampled from a woman in her seventies with COVID-19, enrolled during active disease. The CDR3 loop reads CASGPLKGADTQYF. The CDR3 nucleotides are TGTGCCAGTGGGCCCCTCAAGGGGGCAGATACGCAGTATTTT.